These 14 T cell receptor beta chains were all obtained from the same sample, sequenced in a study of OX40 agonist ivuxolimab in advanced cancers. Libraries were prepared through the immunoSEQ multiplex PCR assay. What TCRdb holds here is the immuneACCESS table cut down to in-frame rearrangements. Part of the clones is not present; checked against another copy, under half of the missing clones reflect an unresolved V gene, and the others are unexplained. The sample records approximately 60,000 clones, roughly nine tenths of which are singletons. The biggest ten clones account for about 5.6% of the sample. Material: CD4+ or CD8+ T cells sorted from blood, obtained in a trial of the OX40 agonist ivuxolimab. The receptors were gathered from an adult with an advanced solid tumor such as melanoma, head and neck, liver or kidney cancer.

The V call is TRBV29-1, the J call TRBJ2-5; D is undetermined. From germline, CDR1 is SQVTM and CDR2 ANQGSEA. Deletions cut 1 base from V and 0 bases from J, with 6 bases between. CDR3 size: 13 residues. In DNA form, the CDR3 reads TGCAGCGTTGAAGGCCCGGACCAAGAGACCCAGTACTTC. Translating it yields CSVEGPDQETQYF.

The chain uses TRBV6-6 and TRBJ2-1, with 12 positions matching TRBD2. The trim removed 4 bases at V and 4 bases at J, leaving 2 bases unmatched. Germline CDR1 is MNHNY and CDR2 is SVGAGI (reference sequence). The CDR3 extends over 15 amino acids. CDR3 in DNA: TGTGCCAGCAGTTCCGGACTAGCGGGATACAATGAGCAGTTCTTC. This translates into CASSSGLAGYNEQFF.

CDR3 sequence: CASSLDQGNEKLFF. The CDR3 DNA is TGTGCCAGCAGCTTAGACCAGGGAAATGAAAAACTGTTTTTT. The chain combines TRBV5-4 with TRBJ1-4; tentative D call: TRBD1 (5 bases). Looked up from germline, CDR1 is SGHNT and CDR2 is YYREEE (reference sequence). Trimming took 2 bases from V and 5 from J, leaving 10 bases between them. The CDR3 has 14 residues.

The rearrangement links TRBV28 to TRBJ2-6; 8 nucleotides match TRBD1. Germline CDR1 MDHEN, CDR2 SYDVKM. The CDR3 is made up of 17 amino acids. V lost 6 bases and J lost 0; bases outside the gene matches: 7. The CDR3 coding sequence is TGTGCCAGCAGGGAACAGGGGGTCGCCTCTGGGGCCAACGTCCTGACTTTC. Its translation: CASREQGVASGANVLTF.

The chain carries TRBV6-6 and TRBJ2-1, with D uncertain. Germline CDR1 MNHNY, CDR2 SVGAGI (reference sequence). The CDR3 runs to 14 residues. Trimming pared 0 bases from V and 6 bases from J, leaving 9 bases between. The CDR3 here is CASSYSASRNEQFF. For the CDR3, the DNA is TGTGCCAGCAGTTACTCGGCTAGTCGCAATGAGCAGTTCTTC.

The CDR3 bases are TGCGCCAGCATGGGGATAGCGGGAGGTCGGGAGCAGTTCTTC. It codes for CASMGIAGGREQFF. V is TRBV5-1 and J is TRBJ2-1; 10 bases agree with TRBD2. This CDR3 has 14 amino acids. Germline V CDR1 and CDR2: SGHRS, YFSETQ. The ends lost 6 bases at V and 10 bases at J; junction bases unmatched: 10.

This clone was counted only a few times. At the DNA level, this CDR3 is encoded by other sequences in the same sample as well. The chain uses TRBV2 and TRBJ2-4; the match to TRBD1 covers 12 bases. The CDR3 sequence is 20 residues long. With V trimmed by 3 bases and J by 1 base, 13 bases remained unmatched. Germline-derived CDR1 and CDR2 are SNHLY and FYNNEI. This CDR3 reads CASSENSGTGGLGAKNIQYF. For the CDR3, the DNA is TGTGCCAGCAGTGAGAACTCCGGGACAGGGGGCCTCGGTGCCAAAAACATTCAGTACTTC.

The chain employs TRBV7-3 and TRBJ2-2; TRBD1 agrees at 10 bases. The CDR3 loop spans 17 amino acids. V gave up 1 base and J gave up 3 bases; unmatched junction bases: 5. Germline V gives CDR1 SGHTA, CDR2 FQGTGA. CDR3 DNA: TGTGCCAGCAGCTTAAGTGGGACAGGGGTGGACACCGGGGAGCTGTTTTTT. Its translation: CASSLSGTGVDTGELFF. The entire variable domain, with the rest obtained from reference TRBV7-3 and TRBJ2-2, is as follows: GAGVSQTPSNKVTEKGKYVELRCDPISGHTALYWYRQSLGQGPEFLIYFQGTGAADDSGLPNDRFFAVRPEGSVSTLKIQRTERGDSAVYLCASSLSGTGVDTGELFFGEGSRLTVL.

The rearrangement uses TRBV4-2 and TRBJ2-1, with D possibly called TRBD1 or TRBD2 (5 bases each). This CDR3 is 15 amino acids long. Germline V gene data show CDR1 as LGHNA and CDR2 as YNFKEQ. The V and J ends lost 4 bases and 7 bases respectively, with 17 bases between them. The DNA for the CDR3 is TGTGCCAGCAGCCCTCTTAGCTCAGAGGGGAATGAGCAGTTCTTC. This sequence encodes CASSPLSSEGNEQFF.

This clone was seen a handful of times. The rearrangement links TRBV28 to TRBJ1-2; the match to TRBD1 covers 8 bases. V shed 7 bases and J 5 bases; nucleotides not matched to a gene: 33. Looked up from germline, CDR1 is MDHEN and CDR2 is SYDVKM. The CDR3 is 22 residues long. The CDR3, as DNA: TGTGCCAGCACACCCGATTCCCGCGACCTTAGGACAGGGCACTCCATCCCTTATGGCTACACCTTC. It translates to CASTPDSRDLRTGHSIPYGYTF.

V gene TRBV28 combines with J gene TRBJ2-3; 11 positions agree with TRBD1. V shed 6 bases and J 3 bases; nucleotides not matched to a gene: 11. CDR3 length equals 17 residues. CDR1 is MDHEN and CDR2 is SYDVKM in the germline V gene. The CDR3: CASRGTGGGLRTDTQYF. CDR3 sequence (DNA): TGTGCCAGCAGAGGGACAGGGGGGGGCCTCCGTACAGATACGCAGTATTTT.

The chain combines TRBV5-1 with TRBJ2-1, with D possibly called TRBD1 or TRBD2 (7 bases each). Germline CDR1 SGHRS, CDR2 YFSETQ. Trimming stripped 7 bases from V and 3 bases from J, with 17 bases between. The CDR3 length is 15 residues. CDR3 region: CASDPGGADYNEQFF. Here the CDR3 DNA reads TGCGCCAGCGACCCAGGGGGGGCGGACTACAATGAGCAGTTCTTC.

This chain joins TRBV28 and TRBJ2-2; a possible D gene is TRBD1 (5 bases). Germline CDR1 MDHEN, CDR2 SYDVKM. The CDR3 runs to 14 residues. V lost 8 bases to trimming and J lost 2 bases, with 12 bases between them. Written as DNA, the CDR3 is TGTGCCAGCGACCGACAGACCAACACCGGGGAGCTGTTTTTT. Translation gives CASDRQTNTGELFF.

As DNA, the CDR3 is TGTGCCAGCAGCCTCGACAGGGGGGTTTCCGCTGAAGCTTTCTTT. It codes for CASSLDRGVSAEAFF. The J gene is TRBJ1-1, the V gene TRBV11-2, with TRBD1 matching over 9 bases. This CDR3 has 15 amino acids. CDR1 and CDR2 from the germline V gene are SGHAT and FQNNGV. Losses at the gene ends were 5 bases for V and 6 bases for J; bases not matched to a gene: 10.